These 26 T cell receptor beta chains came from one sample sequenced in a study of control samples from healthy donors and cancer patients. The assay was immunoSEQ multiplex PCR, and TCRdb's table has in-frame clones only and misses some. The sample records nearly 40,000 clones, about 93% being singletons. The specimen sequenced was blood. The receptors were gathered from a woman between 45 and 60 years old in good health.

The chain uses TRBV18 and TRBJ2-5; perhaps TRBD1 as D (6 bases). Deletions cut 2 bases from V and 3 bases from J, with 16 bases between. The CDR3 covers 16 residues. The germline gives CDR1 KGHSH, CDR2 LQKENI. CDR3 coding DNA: TGTGCCAGCTCACCAAATGTAGGGACACAAAAAGAGACCCAGTACTTC. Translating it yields CASSPNVGTQKETQYF.

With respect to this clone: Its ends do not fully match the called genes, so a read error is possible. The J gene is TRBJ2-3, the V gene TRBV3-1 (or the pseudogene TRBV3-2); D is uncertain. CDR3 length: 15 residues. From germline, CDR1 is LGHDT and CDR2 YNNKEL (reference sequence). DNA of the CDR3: TGTGCCAGCAGCCAAGATCGAGGAGTCACATATACGCAGTATTTT. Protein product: CASSQDRGVTYTQYF.

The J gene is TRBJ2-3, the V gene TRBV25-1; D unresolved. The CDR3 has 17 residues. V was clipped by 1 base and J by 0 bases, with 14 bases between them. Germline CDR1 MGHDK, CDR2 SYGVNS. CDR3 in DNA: TGTGCCAGCAGTGAATGGTTTCATCCAGCTAGCACAGATACGCAGTATTTT. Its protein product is CASSEWFHPASTDTQYF.

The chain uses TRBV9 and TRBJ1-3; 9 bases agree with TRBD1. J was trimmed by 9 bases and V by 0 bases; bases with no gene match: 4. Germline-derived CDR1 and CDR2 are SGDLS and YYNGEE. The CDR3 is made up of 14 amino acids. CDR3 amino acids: CASSVVGQGSTIYF. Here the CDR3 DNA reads TGTGCCAGCAGCGTAGTAGGACAGGGGAGCACCATATATTTT.

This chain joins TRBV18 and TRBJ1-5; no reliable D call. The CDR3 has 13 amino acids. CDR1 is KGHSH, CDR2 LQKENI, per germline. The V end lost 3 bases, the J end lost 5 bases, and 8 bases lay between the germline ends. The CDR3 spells CASSPDPYQPQHF. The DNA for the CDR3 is TGTGCCAGCTCACCCGACCCGTATCAGCCCCAGCATTTT.

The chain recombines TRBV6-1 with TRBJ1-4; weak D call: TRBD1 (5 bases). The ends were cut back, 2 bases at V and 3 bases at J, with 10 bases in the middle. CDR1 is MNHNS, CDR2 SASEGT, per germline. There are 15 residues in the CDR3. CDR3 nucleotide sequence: TGTGCCAGCAGTGAATCGGGGGTAGCTAATGAAAAACTGTTTTTT. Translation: CASSESGVANEKLFF.

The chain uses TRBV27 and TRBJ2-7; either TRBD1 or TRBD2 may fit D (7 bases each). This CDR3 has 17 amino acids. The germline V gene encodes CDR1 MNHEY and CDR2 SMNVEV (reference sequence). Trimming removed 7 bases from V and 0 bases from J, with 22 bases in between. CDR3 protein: CASKNRGGTESSYEQYF. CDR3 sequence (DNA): TGTGCCAGCAAAAACAGGGGAGGGACTGAAAGCTCCTACGAGCAGTACTTC.

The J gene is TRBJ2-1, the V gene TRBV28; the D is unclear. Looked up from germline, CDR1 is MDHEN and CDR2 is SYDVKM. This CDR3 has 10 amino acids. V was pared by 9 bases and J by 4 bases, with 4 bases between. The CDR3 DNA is TGTGCCAGTGGATACAATGAGCAGTTCTTC. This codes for CASGYNEQFF.

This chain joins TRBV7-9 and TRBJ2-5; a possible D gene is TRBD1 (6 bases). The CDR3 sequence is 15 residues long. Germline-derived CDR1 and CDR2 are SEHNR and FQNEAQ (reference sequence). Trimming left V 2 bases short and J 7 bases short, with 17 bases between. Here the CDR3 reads CASSLTGRGRVTQYF. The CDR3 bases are TGTGCCAGCAGCTTAACGGGCAGGGGAAGGGTGACCCAGTACTTC.

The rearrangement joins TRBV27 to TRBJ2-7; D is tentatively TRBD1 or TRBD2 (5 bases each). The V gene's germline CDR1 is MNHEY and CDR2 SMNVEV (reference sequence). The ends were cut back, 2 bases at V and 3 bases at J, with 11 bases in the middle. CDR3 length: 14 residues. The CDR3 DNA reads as TGTGCCAGCAGTTTAAGGGGACCGTTCTACGAGCAGTACTTC. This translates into CASSLRGPFYEQYF.

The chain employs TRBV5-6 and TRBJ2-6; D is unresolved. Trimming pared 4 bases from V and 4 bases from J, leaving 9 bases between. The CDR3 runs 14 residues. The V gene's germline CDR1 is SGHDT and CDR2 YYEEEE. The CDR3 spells CASSRTGGANVLTF. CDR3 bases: TGTGCCAGCAGCCGTACCGGGGGGGCCAACGTCCTGACTTTC. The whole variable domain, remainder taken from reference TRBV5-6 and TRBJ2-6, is DAGVTQSPTHLIKTRGQQVTLRCSPKSGHDTVSWYQQALGQGPQFIFQYYEEEERQRGNFPDRFSGHQFPNYSSELNVNALLLGDSALYLCASSRTGGANVLTFGAGSRLTVL.

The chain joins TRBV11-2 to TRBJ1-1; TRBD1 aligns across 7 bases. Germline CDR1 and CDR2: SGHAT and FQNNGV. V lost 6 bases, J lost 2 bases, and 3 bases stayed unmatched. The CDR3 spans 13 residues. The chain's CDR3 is CASRGTANTEAFF. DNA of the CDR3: TGTGCCAGCAGAGGGACAGCAAACACTGAAGCTTTCTTT.

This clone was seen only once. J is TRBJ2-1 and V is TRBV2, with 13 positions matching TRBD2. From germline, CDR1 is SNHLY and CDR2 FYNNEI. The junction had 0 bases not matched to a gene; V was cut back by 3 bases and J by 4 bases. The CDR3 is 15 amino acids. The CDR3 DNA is TGTGCCAGCAGTGAGGGACTAGCGGGATACAATGAGCAGTTCTTC. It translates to CASSEGLAGYNEQFF.

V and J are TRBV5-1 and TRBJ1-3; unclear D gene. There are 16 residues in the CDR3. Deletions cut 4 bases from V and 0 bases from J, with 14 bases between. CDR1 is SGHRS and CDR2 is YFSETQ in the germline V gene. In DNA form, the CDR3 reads TGCGCCAGCAGCCCTGTTTCGGCAAGCTCTGGAAACACCATATATTTT. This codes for CASSPVSASSGNTIYF.

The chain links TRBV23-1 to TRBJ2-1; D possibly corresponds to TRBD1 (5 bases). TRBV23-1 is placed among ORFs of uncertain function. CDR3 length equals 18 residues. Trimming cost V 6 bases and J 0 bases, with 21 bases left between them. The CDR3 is CASSPPGATLSSYNEQFF. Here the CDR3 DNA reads TGCGCCAGCAGCCCCCCTGGGGCCACCCTGAGCTCCTACAATGAGCAGTTCTTC.

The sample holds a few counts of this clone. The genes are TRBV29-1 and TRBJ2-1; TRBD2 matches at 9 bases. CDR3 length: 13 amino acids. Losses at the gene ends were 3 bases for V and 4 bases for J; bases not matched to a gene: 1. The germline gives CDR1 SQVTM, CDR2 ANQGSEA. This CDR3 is CSVERGGYNEQFF. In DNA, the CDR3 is TGCAGCGTTGAGCGGGGGGGGTACAATGAGCAGTTCTTC.

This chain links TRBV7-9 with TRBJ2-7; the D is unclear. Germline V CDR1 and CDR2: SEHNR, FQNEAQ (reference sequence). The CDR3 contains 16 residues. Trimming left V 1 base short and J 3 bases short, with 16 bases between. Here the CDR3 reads CASSLGPGLGGYEQYF. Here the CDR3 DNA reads TGTGCCAGCAGCTTAGGACCGGGCCTGGGCGGCTACGAGCAGTACTTC.

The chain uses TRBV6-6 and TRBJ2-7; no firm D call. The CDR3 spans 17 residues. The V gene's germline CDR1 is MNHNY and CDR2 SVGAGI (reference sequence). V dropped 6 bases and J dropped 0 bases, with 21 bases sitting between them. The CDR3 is CASRRDVSAASSYEQYF. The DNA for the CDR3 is TGTGCCAGCAGACGAGATGTGTCGGCCGCTAGCTCCTACGAGCAGTACTTC.

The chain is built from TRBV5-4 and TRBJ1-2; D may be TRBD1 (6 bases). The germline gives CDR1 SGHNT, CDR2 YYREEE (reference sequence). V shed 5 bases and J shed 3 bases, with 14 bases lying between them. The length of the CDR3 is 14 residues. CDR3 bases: TGTGCCAGCAGGGTTCGACAGGCAGACTATGGCTACACCTTC. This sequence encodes CASRVRQADYGYTF.

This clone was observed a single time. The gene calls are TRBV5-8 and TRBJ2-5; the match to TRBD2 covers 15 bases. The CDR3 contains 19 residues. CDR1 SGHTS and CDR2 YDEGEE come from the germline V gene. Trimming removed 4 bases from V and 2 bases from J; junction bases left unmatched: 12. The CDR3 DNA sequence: TGTGCCAGCAGCCCGGGACTAGCGGGGGGAACATGGGGGCAAGAGACCCAGTACTTC. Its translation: CASSPGLAGGTWGQETQYF. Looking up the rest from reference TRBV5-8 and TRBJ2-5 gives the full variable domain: EAGVTQSPTHLIKTRGQQATLRCSPISGHTSVYWYQQALGLGLQFLLWYDEGEERNRGNFPPRFSGRQFPNYSSELNVNALELEDSALYLCASSPGLAGGTWGQETQYFGPGTRLLVL.

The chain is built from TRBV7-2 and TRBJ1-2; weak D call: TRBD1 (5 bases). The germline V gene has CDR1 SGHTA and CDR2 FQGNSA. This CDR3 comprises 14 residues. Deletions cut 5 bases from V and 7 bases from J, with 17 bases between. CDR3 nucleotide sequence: TGTGCCAGCAGCAACTACCGGGACGCCGCTGGCTACACCTTC. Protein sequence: CASSNYRDAAGYTF. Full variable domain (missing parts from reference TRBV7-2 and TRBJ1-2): GAGVSQSPSNKVTEKGKDVELRCDPISGHTALYWYRQSLGQGLEFLIYFQGNSAPDKSGLPSDRFSAERTGGSVSTLTIQRTQQEDSAVYLCASSNYRDAAGYTFGSGTRLTVV.

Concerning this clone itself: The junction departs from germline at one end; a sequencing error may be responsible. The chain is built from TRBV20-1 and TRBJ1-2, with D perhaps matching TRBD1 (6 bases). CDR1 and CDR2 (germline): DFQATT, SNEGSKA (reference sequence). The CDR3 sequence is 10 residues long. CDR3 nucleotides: TGCAGTGCTACCCGGGACACCAGTTTCTTC. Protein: CSATRDTSFF.

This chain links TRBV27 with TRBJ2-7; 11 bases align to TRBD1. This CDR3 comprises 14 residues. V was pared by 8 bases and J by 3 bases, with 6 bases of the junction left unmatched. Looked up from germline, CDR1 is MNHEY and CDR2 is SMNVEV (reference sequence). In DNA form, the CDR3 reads TGTGCCAGCTCCCGGACAGGGGGCTTCTACGAGCAGTACTTC. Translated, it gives CASSRTGGFYEQYF.

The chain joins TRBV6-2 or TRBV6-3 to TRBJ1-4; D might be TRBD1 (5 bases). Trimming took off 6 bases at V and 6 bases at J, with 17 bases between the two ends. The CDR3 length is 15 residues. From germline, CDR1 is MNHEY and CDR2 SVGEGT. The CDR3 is CASSGSGPPDEKLFF. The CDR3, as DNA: TGTGCCAGCAGCGGGTCGGGGCCGCCGGATGAAAAACTGTTTTTT.

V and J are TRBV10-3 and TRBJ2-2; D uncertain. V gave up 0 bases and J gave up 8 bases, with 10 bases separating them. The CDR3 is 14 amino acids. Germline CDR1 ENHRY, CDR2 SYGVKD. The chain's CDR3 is CAISESIVAGELFF. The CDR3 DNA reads TGTGCCATCAGTGAGTCTATAGTGGCGGGGGAGCTGTTTTTT.

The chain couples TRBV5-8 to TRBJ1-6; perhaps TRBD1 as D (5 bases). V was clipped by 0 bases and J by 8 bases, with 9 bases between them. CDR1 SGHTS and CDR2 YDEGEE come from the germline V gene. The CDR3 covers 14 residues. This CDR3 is CASSLGRGDSPLHF. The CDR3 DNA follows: TGTGCCAGCAGCTTGGGGAGGGGAGATTCACCCCTCCACTTT.